This TCR beta chain was sequenced in a study of vaccination effects on CD4 cells after COVID-19. Study-wide background: Post-vaccine sampling took place a median of 72 days after the second dose. Overall study findings and caveats: Infection-derived and vaccine-derived clones contracted markedly late after vaccination. Small numbers of convalescent patients limited the study. It also lacked early post-infection timepoints.

The ViraFEST assay expanded antigen-specific CD4+ T cells with viral peptide pools before sequencing. With more than 9 days of culture completed, CD4+ T cells were isolated. It was two doses of either the BNT162b2 or mRNA-1273 vaccine that participants received. Cultures got half-medium changes with IL-2 on days 3 and 7. The CDR3 length is 12 residues. V was cut by 2 bases and J by 2 bases, with 3 bases left in between. Repertoires were generated with immunoSEQ multiplex PCR, while TCRdb's copy carries only in-frame clones and drops some. Seen here are approximately 61,000 clones, around 78% observed once, and the top ten hold 1% to 1.5%. Points on this clone: Its antigen remains unidentified.

Sample: CD4+ T cells from PBMCs cultured with HCoV-229E spike peptides, taken after COVID-19 vaccination. The chain uses TRBV12-3 or TRBV12-4 and TRBJ1-2, with D uncertain. This clonotype was obtained from a human donor who received a COVID-19 vaccine. CDR3 coding DNA: TGTGCCAGCAGTTTAACGAACTATGGCTACACCTTC. Its protein product is CASSLTNYGYTF.